These 6 T cell receptor beta chains were all obtained from the same sample, sequenced in a study of cytomegalovirus exposure and HLA in healthy donors. Amplification used 60 Vbeta primers and 13 Jbeta primers. Clones were read by immunoSEQ multiplex PCR, and TCRdb kept only the in-frame ones, dropping some. Of some 130,000 clones listed, over 60% are singletons. Sequenced: PBMCs. The receptors stem from a male donor in good health and CMV-seropositive.

This clone was picked up a small number of times. V is TRBV9 and J is TRBJ1-1, with 11 positions matching TRBD1. V trimming: 2 bases; J trimming: 6 bases; junction bases outside the gene matches: 0. CDR1 is SGDLS and CDR2 is YYNGEE in the germline V gene. The CDR3 is made up of 13 amino acids. CDR3 loop: CASSVGQGAEAFF. Written as DNA, the CDR3 is TGTGCCAGCAGCGTGGGACAGGGGGCTGAAGCTTTCTTT.

The chain's CDR3 is CASSLVGWGEGPYEQYF. The CDR3 DNA is TGTGCCAGCAGTTTGGTGGGTTGGGGGGAGGGCCCCTACGAGCAGTACTTC. The chain is built from TRBV28 and TRBJ2-7; TRBD2 aligns across 7 bases. The CDR3 is made up of 17 amino acids. CDR1 and CDR2 from the germline V gene are MDHEN and SYDVKM. Trimming at V came to 3 bases and at J to 2 bases, leaving 13 bases not matched to a gene.

J is TRBJ1-1 and V is TRBV9; 7 bases align to TRBD1. CDR3 length equals 14 residues. The germline V gene encodes CDR1 SGDLS and CDR2 YYNGEE. V shed 4 bases, J shed 10 bases, and the junction held 13 bases outside the gene matches. The CDR3 here is CASSPTPDRLPAFF. CDR3 DNA sequence: TGTGCCAGCAGCCCAACACCGGACAGGCTCCCAGCTTTCTTT.

The chain combines TRBV5-1 with TRBJ2-7, with TRBD1 matching 7 bases. In germline, CDR1 is SGHRS, CDR2 YFSETQ. V lost 5 bases and J lost 4; bases outside the gene matches: 9. This CDR3 comprises 14 residues. CDR3 sequence reads: CASRRTGGVYEQYF. The CDR3 DNA is TGCGCCAGCAGGAGGACAGGTGGGGTATACGAGCAGTACTTC.

The chain has TRBV7-8 and TRBJ2-1, with 11 bases matching TRBD2. This CDR3 region has 18 residues. CDR1 SGHVS and CDR2 FQNEAQ come from the germline V gene. J lost 3 bases, V lost 1 base, and 8 bases had no gene match. The CDR3 protein is CASSLVVSGGADYNEQFF. The CDR3 nucleotides read TGTGCCAGCAGCTTAGTGGTTAGCGGGGGGGCCGACTACAATGAGCAGTTCTTC.

The J gene is TRBJ2-3, the V gene TRBV10-3, with D possibly TRBD2 on 6 matching bases. CDR1 and CDR2 from the germline V gene are ENHRY and SYGVKD. Deletions cut 8 bases from V and 2 bases from J, with 14 bases between. The CDR3 has 14 residues. The CDR3: CAIESGRDTDTQYF. CDR3 nucleotides: TGTGCCATCGAATCGGGGCGGGACACAGATACGCAGTATTTT.